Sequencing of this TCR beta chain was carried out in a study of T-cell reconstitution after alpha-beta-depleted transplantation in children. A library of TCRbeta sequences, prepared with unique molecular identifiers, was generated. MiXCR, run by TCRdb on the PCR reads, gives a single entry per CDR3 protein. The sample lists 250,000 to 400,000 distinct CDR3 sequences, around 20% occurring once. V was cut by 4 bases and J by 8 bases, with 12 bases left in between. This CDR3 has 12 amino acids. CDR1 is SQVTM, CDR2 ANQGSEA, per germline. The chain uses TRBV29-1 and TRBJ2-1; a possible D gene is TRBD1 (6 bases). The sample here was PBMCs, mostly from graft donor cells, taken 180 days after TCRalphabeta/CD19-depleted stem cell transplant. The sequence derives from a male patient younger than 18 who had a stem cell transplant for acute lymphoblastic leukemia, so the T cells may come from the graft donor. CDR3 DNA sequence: TGCAGCGTTGCCCCACAGGGACATGAGCAGTTCTTC. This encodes CSVAPQGHEQFF.